A single T cell receptor (beta chain) is shown here with its context. Its antigen is currently unknown. Assay: immunoSEQ multiplex PCR; the TCRdb copy retains only in-frame clones and omits some. The sample holds more than 55,000 clones, about 89% seen once. Germline-derived CDR1 and CDR2 are MNHEY and SVGAGI. With 8 bases removed from V and 1 base from J, the gap between germline ends came to 11 bases. The CDR3 is 13 residues long. The data stem from a study of OX40 agonist ivuxolimab in advanced cancers. At the level of the study: Patients were dosed with the agonistic anti-OX40 (CD134) antibody ivuxolimab. Eligibility rules accepted prior anti-PD-1, anti-PD-L1 or anti-CTLA-4 therapy, and 30% to 40% had some. Study observations and caveats: Clonal expansion was seen in CD4+ and CD8+ blood T cells by week 6 at 0.1 to 3.0 mg/kg. Patients who responded partially at 0.1-3.0 mg/kg showed clonal expansion ranking among the lowest.

This rearrangement joins TRBV6-5 to TRBJ1-2; perhaps TRBD1 as D (5 bases). The sample was CD4+ or CD8+ T cells sorted from blood, taken in a trial of the OX40 agonist ivuxolimab. The TCR was taken from an adult with an advanced solid tumor such as melanoma, head and neck, liver or kidney cancer. CDR3 amino acids: CASSDRNNYGYTF. As DNA, the CDR3 is TGTGCCAGCTCCGACAGAAATAACTATGGCTACACCTTC.